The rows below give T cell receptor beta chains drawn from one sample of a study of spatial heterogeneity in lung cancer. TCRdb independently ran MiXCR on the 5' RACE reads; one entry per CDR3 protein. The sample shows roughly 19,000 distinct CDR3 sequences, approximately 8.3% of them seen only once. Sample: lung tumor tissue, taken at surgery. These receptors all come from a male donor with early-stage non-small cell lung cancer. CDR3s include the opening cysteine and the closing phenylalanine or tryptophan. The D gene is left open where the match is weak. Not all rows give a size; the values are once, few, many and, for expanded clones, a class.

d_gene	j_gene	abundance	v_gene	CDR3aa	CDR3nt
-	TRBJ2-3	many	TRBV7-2	CASSLDLGDTQYF	TGTGCCAGCAGCTTAGATTTGGGAGATACGCAGTATTTT
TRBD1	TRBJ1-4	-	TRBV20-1	CSARGTGGEKLFF	TGCAGTGCTAGAGGTACAGGGGGAGAAAAACTGTTTTTT
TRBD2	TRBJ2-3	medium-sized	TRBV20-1	CSANSGGVTDTQYF	TGCAGTGCCAATAGCGGGGGTGTCACAGATACGCAGTATTTT
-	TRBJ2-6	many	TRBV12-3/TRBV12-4	CASSLGQLSGANVLTF	TGTGCCAGCAGTTTAGGACAGCTCTCTGGGGCCAACGTCCTGACTTTC
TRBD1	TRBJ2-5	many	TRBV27	CASSPTPGTGRGTQYF	TGTGCCAGCAGTCCAACACCGGGGACAGGACGCGGGACCCAGTACTTC
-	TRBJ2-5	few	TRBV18	CASSPPEGARETQYF	TGTGCCAGCTCACCACCAGAAGGGGCACGGGAGACCCAGTACTTC
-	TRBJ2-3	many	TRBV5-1	CASSPGASDTQYF	TGCGCCAGCAGCCCAGGAGCGAGTGATACGCAGTATTTT
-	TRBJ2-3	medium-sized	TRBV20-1	CSASGGSTDTQYF	TGCAGTGCTAGCGGGGGATCCACAGATACGCAGTATTTT
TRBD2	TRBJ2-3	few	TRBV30	CAWSLGLGGSTDTQYF	TGTGCCTGGAGTCTGGGACTAGGGGGAAGCACAGATACGCAGTATTTT
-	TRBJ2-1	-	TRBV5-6	CASSFGADSFSYNEQFF	TGTGCCAGCAGCTTTGGGGCGGACTCCTTCTCCTACAATGAGCAGTTCTTC
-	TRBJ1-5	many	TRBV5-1	CASSPTGSNQPQHF	TGCGCCAGCAGTCCCACAGGGAGCAATCAGCCCCAGCATTTT
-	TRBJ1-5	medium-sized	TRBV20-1	CSARDFAGWQDSNQPQHF	TGCAGTGCTAGAGATTTCGCAGGGTGGCAGGACAGCAATCAGCCCCAGCATTTT
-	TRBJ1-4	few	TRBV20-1	CSASPLREKLFF	TGCAGTGCTAGCCCCCTACGTGAAAAACTGTTTTTT
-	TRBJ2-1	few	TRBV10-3	CAISGVEEQFF	TGTGCCATCAGTGGAGTGGAGGAGCAGTTCTTC
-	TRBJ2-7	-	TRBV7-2	CASKRGAGLVEQYF	TGTGCCAGCAAAAGAGGGGCGGGGTTAGTCGAGCAGTACTTC
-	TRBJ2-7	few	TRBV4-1	CASSQEKQGGLAHEQYF	TGCGCCAGCAGCCAGGAAAAACAGGGAGGCCTTGCCCACGAGCAGTACTTC
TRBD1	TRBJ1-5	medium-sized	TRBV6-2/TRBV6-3	CASSRGQGRNQPQHF	TGTGCCAGCAGTCGCGGACAGGGACGCAATCAGCCCCAGCATTTT
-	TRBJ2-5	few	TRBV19	CASSIGGRWQETQYF	TGTGCCAGTAGTATAGGGGGACGGTGGCAAGAGACCCAGTACTTC
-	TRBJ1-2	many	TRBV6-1	CASSELNNYGYTF	TGTGCCAGCAGTGAACTCAATAACTATGGCTACACCTTC
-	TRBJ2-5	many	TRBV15	CATSRPRGRQETQYF	TGTGCCACCAGCAGACCAAGGGGTAGGCAAGAGACCCAGTACTTC